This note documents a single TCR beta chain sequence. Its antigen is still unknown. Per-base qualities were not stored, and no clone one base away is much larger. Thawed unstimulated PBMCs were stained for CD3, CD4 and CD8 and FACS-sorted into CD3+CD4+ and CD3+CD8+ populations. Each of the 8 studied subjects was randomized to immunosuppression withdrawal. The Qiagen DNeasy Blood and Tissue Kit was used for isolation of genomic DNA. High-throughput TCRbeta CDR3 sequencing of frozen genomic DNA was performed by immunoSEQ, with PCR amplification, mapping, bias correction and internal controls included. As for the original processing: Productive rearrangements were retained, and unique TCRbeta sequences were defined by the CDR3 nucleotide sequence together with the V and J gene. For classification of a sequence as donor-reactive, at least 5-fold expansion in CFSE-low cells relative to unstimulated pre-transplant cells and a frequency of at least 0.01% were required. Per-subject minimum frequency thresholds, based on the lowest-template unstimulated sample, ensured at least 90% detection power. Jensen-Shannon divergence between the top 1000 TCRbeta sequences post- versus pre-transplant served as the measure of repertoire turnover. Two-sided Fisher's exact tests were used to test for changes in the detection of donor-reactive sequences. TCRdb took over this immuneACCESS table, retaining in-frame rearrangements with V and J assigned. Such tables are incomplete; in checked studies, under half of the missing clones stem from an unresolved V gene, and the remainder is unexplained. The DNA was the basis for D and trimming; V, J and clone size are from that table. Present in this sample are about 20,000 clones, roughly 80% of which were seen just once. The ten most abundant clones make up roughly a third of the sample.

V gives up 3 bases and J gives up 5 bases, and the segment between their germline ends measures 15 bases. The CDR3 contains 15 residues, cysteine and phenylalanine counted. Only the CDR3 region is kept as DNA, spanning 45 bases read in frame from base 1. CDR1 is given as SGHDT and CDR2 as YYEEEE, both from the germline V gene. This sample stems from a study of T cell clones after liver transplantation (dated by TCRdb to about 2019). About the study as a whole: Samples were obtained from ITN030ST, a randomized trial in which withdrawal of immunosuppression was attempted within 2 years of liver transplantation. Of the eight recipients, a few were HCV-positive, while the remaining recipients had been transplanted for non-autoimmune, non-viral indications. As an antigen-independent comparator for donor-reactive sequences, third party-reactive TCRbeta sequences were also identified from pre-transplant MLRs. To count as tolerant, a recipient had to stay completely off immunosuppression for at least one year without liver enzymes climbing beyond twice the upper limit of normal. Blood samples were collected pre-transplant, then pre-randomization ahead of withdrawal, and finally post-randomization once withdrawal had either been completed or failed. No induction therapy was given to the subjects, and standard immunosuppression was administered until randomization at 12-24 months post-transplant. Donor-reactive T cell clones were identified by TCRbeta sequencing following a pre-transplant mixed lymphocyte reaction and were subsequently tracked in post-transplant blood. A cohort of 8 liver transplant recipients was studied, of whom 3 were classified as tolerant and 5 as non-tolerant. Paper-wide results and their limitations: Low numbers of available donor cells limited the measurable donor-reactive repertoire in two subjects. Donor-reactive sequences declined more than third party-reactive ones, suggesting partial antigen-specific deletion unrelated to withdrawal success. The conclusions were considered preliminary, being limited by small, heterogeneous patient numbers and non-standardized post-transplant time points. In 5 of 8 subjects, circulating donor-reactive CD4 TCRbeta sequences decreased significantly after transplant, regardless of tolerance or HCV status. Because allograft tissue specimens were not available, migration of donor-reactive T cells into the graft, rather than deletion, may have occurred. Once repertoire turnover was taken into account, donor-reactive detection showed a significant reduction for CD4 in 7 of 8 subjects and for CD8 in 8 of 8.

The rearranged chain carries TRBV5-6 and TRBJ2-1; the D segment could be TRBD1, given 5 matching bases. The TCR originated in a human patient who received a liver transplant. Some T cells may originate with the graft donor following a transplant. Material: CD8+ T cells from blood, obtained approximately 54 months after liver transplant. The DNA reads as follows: TGTGCCAGCAGCTCCCCGTTCGACAGTAACAATGAGCAGTTCTTC. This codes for CASSSPFDSNNEQFF.